The sequence of this TCR beta chain was determined in a study of CD8+CD57+ T cells in acquired aplastic anemia. Genomic DNA was employed as the template in profiling TCR beta VDJ and CDR3. TCRdb called the reads again in MiXCR, with one record for every CDR3 protein. The repertoire holds about 180,000 distinct CDR3 sequences, with less than 55% as singletons. Trimming took off 3 bases at V and 4 bases at J, with 9 bases between the two ends. Germline CDR1 reads LNHDA; CDR2 reads SQIVND (reference sequence). This CDR3 spans 13 amino acids. The source of this sequence is a human donor in good health. Sequencing was done on a sample of sorted CD4+, CD8+, or CD8+CD57+ T cells (not recorded which) from PBMCs. V is TRBV19 and J is TRBJ1-1, with D unresolved. CDR3 bases: TGTGCCAGTAGTATTTTTGGGAGCACTGAAGCTTTCTTT. Protein product: CASSIFGSTEAFF.